The rows below give T cell receptor beta chains drawn from one sample of a study of blood T cell repertoires in COVID-19. Some clones are missing from TCRdb's copy, which holds only in-frame ones; the method was immunoSEQ multiplex PCR. The sample consists of some 190,000 clones, approximately 81% of them appearing once. The specimen sequenced was peripheral blood. These receptors were taken from a woman aged 80 or older with acute or convalescent COVID-19. The CDR3 runs from the conserved cysteine through the conserved F or W. The D gene is left open where the match is weak. Clone size is given for some rows only: seen once, a few or many times, or a class if the clone is expanded.

v_call	j_call	clone_size	d_call	cdr3_aa	cdr3_nt
TRBV5-4	TRBJ2-7	-	TRBD2	CASSTTSGSKNEQYF	TGTGCCAGCAGCACAACTAGCGGGAGTAAGAACGAGCAGTACTTC
TRBV2	TRBJ2-7	once	TRBD2	CASSVSRGREYSYEQYF	TGTGCCAGCAGTGTTTCCCGCGGGCGGGAGTACTCCTACGAGCAGTACTTC
TRBV30	TRBJ1-3	-	TRBD1	CAWSRGAGTGNTIYF	TGTGCCTGGAGCAGGGGGGCAGGGACTGGAAACACCATATATTTT
TRBV30	TRBJ1-6	-	-	CAARGEYNSPLHF	TGTGCCGCCAGGGGAGAGTATAATTCACCCCTCCACTTT
TRBV7-2	TRBJ2-2	-	TRBD1	CASSVDRVGTGELFF	TGTGCCAGCAGCGTTGACAGGGTGGGCACCGGGGAGCTGTTTTTT
TRBV24-1	TRBJ2-7	-	-	CATSDGRTYEQYF	TGTGCCACCTCTGACGGCAGGACCTACGAGCAGTACTTC
TRBV11-2	TRBJ2-1	-	TRBD2	CASSLAKSGRPGGNEQFF	TGTGCCAGCAGCTTGGCAAAGAGCGGGAGGCCCGGGGGCAATGAGCAGTTCTTC
TRBV11-2	TRBJ2-3	-	-	CASSLAVPAARDTQYF	TGTGCCAGCAGCTTAGCTGTTCCAGCAGCGAGAGATACGCAGTATTTT
TRBV6-5	TRBJ2-6	-	TRBD1	CASSPQGAGANVLTF	TGTGCCAGCAGTCCCCAGGGGGCTGGGGCCAACGTCCTGACTTTC
TRBV20-1	TRBJ1-5	-	TRBD1	CSASNPGTGNQPQHF	TGCAGTGCTAGTAACCCGGGGACAGGCAATCAGCCCCAGCATTTT
TRBV7-7	TRBJ2-1	-	TRBD2	CASSFLPGTSDEQFF	TGTGCTAGCAGCTTCCTTCCCGGGACTAGCGATGAGCAGTTCTTC
TRBV19	TRBJ1-2	-	-	CASSMGGPLGYGYTF	TGTGCCAGTAGTATGGGAGGGCCGCTGGGCTATGGCTACACCTTC
TRBV3-1/TRBV3-2	TRBJ1-2	-	-	CASSHRGAGANYGYTF	TGTGCCAGCAGCCACCGCGGCGCAGGGGCTAACTATGGCTACACCTTC
TRBV7-3	TRBJ1-1	-	-	CASSLKAVGGGNTEAFF	TGTGCCAGCAGCTTAAAGGCGGTTGGGGGCGGGAACACTGAAGCTTTCTTT
TRBV4-2	TRBJ2-3	-	TRBD2	CASSRGTSAFTDTQYF	TGTGCCAGCAGCCGAGGAACTAGCGCCTTCACAGATACGCAGTATTTT
TRBV6-2/TRBV6-3	TRBJ1-5	few	TRBD1	CASSQGQGGNQPQHF	TGTGCCAGCAGCCAGGGACAGGGAGGCAATCAGCCCCAGCATTTT
TRBV11-2	TRBJ2-7	-	TRBD1	CASSLGGTGNYEQYF	TGTGCCAGCAGCTTAGGAGGGACAGGGAATTACGAGCAGTACTTC
TRBV6-2/TRBV6-3	TRBJ1-4	-	-	CASSYLREKLFF	TGTGCCAGCAGTTACTTACGGGAAAAACTGTTTTTT
TRBV28	TRBJ1-3	-	-	CASSPHQGNLRNTIYF	TGTGCCAGCAGCCCCCATCAGGGGAATTTGAGAAACACCATATATTTT
TRBV5-1	TRBJ2-5	-	TRBD2	CASSLASSGIQETQYF	TGCGCCAGCAGCTTGGCGTCTAGCGGTATCCAGGAGACCCAGTACTTC
TRBV21-1	TRBJ2-1	-	-	CASSKAPPSYSYNEQFF	TGTGCCAGCAGCAAAGCCCCGCCAAGCTATTCCTACAATGAGCAGTTCTTC
TRBV6-5	TRBJ2-1	-	-	CASSYGQGQFF	TGTGCCAGCAGTTACGGGCAGGGACAGTTCTTC
TRBV7-9	TRBJ2-7	-	TRBD2	CASSPIYSGRDSYEQYF	TGTGCCAGCAGTCCGATATATAGCGGGAGAGATTCCTACGAGCAGTACTTC
TRBV7-2	TRBJ1-6	-	-	CASSLRRSASPLHF	TGTGCCAGCAGCTTACGGAGGTCTGCTTCACCCCTCCACTTT
TRBV5-1	TRBJ1-4	-	TRBD1	CASASTGTGNEKLFF	TGCGCCAGCGCATCAACCGGGACAGGGAATGAAAAACTGTTTTTT
TRBV5-4	TRBJ1-2	-	-	CASRGELGTMGYTF	TGTGCCAGCAGGGGAGAGTTAGGGACTATGGGCTACACCTTC
TRBV7-9	TRBJ2-1	-	TRBD1	CASLPTGGQSSYNEQFF	TGTGCCAGCTTACCGACAGGGGGTCAAAGCTCCTACAATGAGCAGTTCTTC
TRBV5-6	TRBJ1-4	-	-	CASSLLGVTNEKLFF	TGTGCCAGCAGCTTGCTAGGGGTGACTAATGAAAAACTGTTTTTT
TRBV7-2	TRBJ2-3	-	TRBD2	CASSPGLVSFSTDTQYF	TGTGCCAGCAGCCCGGGACTAGTGTCTTTTAGCACAGATACGCAGTATTTT
TRBV18	TRBJ1-4	few	TRBD1	CASSPQGTGNEKLFF	TGTGCCAGCTCACCACAGGGGACAGGGAATGAAAAACTGTTTTTT